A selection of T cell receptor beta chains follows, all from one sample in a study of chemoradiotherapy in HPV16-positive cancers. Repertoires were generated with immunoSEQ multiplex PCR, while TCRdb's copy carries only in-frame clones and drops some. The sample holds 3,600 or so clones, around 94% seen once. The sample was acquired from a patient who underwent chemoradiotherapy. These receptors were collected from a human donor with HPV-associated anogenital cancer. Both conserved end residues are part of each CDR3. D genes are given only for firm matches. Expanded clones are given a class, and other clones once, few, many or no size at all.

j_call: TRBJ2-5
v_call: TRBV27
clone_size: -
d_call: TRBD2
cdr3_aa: CASSWGLAGGRYQETQYF
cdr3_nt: TGTGCCAGCAGTTGGGGACTAGCGGGGGGTCGGTACCAAGAGACCCAGTACTTC

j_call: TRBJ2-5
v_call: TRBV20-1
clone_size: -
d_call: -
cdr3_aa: CSATGDETQYF
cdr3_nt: TGCAGTGCTACAGGGGACGAGACCCAGTACTTC

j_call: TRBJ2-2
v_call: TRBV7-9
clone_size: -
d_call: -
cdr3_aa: CASSLRRTDTGELFF
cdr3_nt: TGTGCCAGCAGCTTAAGGAGGACAGACACCGGGGAGCTGTTTTTT

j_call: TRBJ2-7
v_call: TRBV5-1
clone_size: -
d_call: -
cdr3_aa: CASSLAGVSYEQYF
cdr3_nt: TGCGCCAGCAGCTTGGCTGGGGTGTCCTACGAGCAGTACTTC

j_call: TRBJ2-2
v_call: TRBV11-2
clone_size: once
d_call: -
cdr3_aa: CASSFGRNTGELFF
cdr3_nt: TGTGCCAGCAGCTTCGGCAGAAACACCGGGGAGCTGTTTTTT

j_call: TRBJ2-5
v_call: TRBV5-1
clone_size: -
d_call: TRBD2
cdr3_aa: CASSPNVASGGETQYF
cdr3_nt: TGCGCCAGCAGCCCAAATGTGGCTAGCGGGGGAGAGACCCAGTACTTC

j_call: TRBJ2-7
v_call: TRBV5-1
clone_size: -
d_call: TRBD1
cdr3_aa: CASSLVGTGVYEQYF
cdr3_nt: TGCGCCAGCAGCTTGGTTGGGACAGGGGTCTACGAGCAGTACTTC

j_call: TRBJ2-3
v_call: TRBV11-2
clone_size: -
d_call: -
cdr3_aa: CASSLGVLGYTDTQYF
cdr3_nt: TGTGCCAGCAGCTTGGGGGTGTTGGGGTACACAGATACGCAGTATTTT

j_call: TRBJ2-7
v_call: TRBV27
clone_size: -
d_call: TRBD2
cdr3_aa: CASSLRGLAGGPYEQYF
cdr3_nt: TGTGCCAGCAGCTTAAGGGGGCTAGCGGGAGGGCCCTACGAGCAGTACTTC

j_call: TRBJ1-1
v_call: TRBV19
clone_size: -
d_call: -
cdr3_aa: CASSFNRLNTEAFF
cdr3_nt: TGTGCCAGTAGTTTCAACAGATTGAACACTGAAGCTTTCTTT

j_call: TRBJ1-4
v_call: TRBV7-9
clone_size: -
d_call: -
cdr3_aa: CASSPSEKLFF
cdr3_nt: TGTGCCAGCAGCCCGTCCGAAAAACTGTTTTTT

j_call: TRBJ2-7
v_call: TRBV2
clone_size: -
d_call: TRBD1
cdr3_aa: CASSEGQASLDF
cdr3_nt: TGTGCCAGCAGTGAGGGACAGGCGTCCCTGGACTTC

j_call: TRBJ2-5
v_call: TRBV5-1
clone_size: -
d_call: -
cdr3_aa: CVTAADPTVLETQYF
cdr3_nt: TGCGTCACAGCAGCCGATCCCACAGTCTTAGAGACCCAGTACTTC

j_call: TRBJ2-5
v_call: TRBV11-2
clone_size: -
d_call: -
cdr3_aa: CASSLGGSGTETQYF
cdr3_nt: TGTGCCAGCAGCTTAGGTGGTTCGGGCACAGAGACCCAGTACTTC

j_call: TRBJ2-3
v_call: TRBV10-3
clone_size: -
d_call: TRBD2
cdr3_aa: CAISELGLAARPDTQYF
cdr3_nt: TGTGCCATCAGTGAGTTGGGACTAGCGGCCAGGCCAGATACGCAGTATTTT

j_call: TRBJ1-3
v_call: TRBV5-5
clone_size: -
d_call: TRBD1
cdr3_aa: CASSPRGVSGNTIYF
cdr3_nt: TGTGCCAGCAGCCCCAGGGGGGTCTCTGGAAACACCATATATTTT

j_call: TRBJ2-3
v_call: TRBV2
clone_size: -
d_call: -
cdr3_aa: CASSDRGGGTQYF
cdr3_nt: TGTGCCAGCAGTGATAGAGGGGGTGGTACGCAGTATTTT

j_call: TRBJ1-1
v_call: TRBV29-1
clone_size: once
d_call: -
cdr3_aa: CSGGFNTEAFF
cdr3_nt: TGCAGCGGTGGGTTTAACACTGAAGCTTTCTTT

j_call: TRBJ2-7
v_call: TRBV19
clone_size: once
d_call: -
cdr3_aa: CASSPAGAGFYEQYF
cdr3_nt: TGTGCCAGTAGCCCCGCGGGGGCTGGGTTCTACGAGCAGTACTTC

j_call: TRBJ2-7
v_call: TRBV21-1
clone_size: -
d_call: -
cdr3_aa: CASRAEGPLHYEQYF
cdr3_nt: TGTGCCAGCCGTGCCGAGGGCCCTCTTCACTACGAGCAGTACTTC

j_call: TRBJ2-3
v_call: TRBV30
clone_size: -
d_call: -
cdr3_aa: CAWGLNTQYF
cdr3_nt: TGTGCCTGGGGGTTGAACACGCAGTATTTT

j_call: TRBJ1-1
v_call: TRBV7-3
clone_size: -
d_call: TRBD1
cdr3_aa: CASSIGTGTEAFF
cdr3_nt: TGTGCCAGCAGCATCGGGACAGGCACTGAAGCTTTCTTT

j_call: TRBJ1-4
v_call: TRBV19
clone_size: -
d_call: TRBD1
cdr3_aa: CASRITGGSEKLFF
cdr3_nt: TGTGCCAGTAGGATTACAGGGGGCAGCGAAAAACTGTTTTTT

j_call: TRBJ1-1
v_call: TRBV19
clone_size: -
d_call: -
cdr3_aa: CASSIPDLNTEAFF
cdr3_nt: TGTGCCAGTAGTATCCCGGACCTTAACACTGAAGCTTTCTTT

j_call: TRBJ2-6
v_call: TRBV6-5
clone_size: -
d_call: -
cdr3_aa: CASSYVGSGANVLTF
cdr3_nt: TGTGCCAGCAGTTATGTTGGGTCTGGGGCCAACGTCCTGACTTTC

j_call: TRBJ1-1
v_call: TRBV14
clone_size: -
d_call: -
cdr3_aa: CASSQDGAGSTEAFF
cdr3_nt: TGTGCCAGCAGCCAAGATGGGGCAGGGAGCACTGAAGCTTTCTTT

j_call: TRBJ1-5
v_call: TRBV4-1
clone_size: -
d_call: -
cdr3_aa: CASSQDDGYQPQHF
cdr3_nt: TGCGCCAGCAGCCAAGATGACGGTTATCAGCCCCAGCATTTT

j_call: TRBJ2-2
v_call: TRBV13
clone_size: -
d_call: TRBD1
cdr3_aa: CASSFGTVVGELFF
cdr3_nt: TGTGCCAGCAGCTTCGGGACAGTTGTCGGGGAGCTGTTTTTT

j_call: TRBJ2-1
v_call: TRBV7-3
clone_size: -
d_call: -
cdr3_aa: CASSFGGAHNEQFF
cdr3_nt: TGTGCCAGCAGCTTTGGGGGGGCCCACAATGAGCAGTTCTTC

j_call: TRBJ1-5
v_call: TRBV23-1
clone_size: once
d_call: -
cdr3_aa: CARGGQLYSNQPQHF
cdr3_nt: TGCGCCAGGGGGGGTCAGCTTTATAGCAATCAGCCCCAGCATTTT

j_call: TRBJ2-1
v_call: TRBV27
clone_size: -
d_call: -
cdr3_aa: CASRDDGTPYNEQFF
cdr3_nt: TGTGCCAGCAGGGATGACGGGACTCCTTACAATGAGCAGTTCTTC

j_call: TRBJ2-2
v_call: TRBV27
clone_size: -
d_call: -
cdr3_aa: CASSILTGELFF
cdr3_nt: TGTGCCAGCAGTATTCTTACCGGGGAGCTGTTTTTT

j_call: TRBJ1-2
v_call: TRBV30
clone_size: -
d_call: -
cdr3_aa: CAWKLPVANYGYTF
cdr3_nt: TGTGCCTGGAAACTCCCTGTAGCTAACTATGGCTACACCTTC

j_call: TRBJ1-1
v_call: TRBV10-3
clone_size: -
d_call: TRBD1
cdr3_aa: CATSRTGQDTEAFF
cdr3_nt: TGTGCCACATCTAGGACAGGGCAGGACACTGAAGCTTTCTTT

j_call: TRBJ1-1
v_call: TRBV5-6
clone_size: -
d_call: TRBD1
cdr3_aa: CASSSPDREEAFF
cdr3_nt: TGTGCCAGCAGCTCCCCCGACAGGGAAGAAGCTTTCTTT